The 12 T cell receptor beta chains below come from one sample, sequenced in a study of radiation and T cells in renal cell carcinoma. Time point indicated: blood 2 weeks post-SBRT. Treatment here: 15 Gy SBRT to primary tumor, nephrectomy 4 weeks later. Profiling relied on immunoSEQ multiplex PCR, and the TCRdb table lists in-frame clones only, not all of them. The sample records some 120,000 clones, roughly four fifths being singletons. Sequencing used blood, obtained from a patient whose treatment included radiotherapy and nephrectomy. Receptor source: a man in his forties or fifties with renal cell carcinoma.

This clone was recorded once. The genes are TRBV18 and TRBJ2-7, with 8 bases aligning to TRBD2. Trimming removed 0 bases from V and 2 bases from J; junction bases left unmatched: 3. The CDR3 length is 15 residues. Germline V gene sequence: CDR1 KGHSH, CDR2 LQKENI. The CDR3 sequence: CASSPPSGGTYEQYF. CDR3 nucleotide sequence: TGTGCCAGCTCACCACCGAGCGGGGGCACCTACGAGCAGTACTTC.

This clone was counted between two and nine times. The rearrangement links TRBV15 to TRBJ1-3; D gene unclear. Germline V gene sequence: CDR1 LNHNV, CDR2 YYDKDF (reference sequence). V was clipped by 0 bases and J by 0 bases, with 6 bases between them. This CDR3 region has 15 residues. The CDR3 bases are TGTGCCACCAGCAGAGATTTAGGCTCTGGAAACACCATATATTTT. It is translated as CATSRDLGSGNTIYF. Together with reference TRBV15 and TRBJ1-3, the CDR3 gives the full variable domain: DAMVIQNPRYQVTQFGKPVTLSCSQTLNHNVMYWYQQKSSQAPKLLFHYYDKDFNNEADTPDNFQSRRPNTSFCFLDIRSPGLGDTAMYLCATSRDLGSGNTIYFGEGSWLTVV.

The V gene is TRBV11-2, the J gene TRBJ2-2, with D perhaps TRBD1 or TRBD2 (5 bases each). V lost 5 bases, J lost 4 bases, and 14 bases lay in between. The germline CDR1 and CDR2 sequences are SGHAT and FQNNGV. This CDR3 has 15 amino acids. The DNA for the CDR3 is TGTGCCAGCAGCCTAGGCGGGCAGGGCACCGGGGAGCTGTTTTTT. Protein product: CASSLGGQGTGELFF.

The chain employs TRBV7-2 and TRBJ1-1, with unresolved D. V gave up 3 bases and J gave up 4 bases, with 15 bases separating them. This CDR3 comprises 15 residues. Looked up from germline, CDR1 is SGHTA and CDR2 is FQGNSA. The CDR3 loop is CASSFIEGGGTEAFF. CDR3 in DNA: TGTGCCAGCAGCTTTATTGAGGGAGGCGGCACTGAAGCTTTCTTT. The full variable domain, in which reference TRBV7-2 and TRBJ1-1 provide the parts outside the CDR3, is GAGVSQSPSNKVTEKGKDVELRCDPISGHTALYWYRQSLGQGLEFLIYFQGNSAPDKSGLPSDRFSAERTGGSVSTLTIQRTQQEDSAVYLCASSFIEGGGTEAFFGQGTRLTVV.

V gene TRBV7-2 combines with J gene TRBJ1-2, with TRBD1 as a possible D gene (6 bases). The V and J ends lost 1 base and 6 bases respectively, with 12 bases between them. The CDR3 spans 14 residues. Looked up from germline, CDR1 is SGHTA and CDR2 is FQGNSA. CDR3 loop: CASSLVSGGDGYTF. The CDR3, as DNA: TGTGCCAGCAGCTTAGTATCTGGGGGCGATGGCTACACCTTC. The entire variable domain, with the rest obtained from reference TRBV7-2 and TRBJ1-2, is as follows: GAGVSQSPSNKVTEKGKDVELRCDPISGHTALYWYRQSLGQGLEFLIYFQGNSAPDKSGLPSDRFSAERTGGSVSTLTIQRTQQEDSAVYLCASSLVSGGDGYTFGSGTRLTVV.

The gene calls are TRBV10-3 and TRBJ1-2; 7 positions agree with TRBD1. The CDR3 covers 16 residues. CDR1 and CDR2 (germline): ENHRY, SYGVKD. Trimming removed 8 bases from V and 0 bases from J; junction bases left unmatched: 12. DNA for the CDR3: TGTGCCATCCGCGCAACAGGGGCGGTAGCTAACTATGGCTACACCTTC. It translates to CAIRATGAVANYGYTF.

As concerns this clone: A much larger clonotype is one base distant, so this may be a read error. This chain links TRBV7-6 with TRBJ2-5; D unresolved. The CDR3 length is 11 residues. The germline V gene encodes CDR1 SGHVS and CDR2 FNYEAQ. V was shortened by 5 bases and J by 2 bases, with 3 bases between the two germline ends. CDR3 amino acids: CASSQQETQYF. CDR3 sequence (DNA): TGTGCCAGCAGCCAACAAGAGACCCAGTACTTC.

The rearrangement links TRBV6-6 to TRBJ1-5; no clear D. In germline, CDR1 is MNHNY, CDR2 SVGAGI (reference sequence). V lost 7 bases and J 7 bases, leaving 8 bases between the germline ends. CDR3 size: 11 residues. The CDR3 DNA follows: TGTGCCAGCAAACGGGAACAGCCCCAGCATTTT. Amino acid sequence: CASKREQPQHF.

The CDR3 region is CASNRAGTGELFF. CDR3 nucleotides: TGTGCCAGCAACAGGGCTGGAACCGGGGAGCTGTTTTTT. This sequence joins TRBV2 and TRBJ2-2, with a possible D match to TRBD1 (6 bases). Trimming left V 7 bases short and J 5 bases short, with 11 bases between. The CDR3 consists of 13 residues. Germline values: CDR1 SNHLY, CDR2 FYNNEI.

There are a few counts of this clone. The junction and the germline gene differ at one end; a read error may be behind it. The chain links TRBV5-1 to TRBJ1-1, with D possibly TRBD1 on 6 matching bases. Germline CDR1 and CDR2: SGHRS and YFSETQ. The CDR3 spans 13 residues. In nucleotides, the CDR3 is TGCGCCAGCAGCCAAGGGGGGAACGCTGAAGCTTTCTTT. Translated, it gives CASSQGGNAEAFF.

The DNA for the CDR3 is TGTGCCAGCAGTACCATCCGGGGGGACTACGAGCAGTACTTC. This translates into CASSTIRGDYEQYF. This chain uses TRBV25-1 with TRBJ2-7; 7 nucleotides match TRBD2. Per the germline V gene, CDR1 is MGHDK and CDR2 is SYGVNS. The CDR3 runs 14 residues. With 5 bases clipped from V and 3 bases from J, the junction kept 7 bases outside the gene matches.

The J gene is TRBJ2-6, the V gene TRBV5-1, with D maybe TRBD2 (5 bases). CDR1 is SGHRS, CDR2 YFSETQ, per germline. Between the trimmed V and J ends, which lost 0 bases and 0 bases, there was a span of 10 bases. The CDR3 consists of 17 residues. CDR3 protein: CASSLESLASGANVLTF. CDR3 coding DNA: TGCGCCAGCAGCTTGGAGTCCCTAGCCTCTGGGGCCAACGTCCTGACTTTC. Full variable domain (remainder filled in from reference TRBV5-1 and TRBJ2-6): KAGVTQTPRYLIKTRGQQVTLSCSPISGHRSVSWYQQTPGQGLQFLFEYFSETQRNKGNFPGRFSGRQFSNSRSEMNVSTLELGDSALYLCASSLESLASGANVLTFGAGSRLTVL.